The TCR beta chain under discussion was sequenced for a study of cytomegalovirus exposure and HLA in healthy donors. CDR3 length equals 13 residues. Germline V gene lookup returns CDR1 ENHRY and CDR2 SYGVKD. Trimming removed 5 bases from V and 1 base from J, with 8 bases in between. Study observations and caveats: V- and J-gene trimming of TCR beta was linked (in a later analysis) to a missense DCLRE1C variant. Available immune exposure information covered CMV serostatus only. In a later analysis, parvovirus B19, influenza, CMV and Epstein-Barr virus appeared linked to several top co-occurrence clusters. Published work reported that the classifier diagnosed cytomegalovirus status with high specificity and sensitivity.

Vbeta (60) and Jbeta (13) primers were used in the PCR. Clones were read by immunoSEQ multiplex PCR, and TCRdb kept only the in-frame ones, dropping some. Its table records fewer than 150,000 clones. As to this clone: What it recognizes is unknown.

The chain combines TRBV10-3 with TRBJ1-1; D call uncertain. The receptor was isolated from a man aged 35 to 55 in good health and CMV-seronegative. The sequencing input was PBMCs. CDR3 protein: CAISPRGNTEAFF. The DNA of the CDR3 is TGTGCCATCAGTCCCCGGGGGAACACTGAAGCTTTCTTT.